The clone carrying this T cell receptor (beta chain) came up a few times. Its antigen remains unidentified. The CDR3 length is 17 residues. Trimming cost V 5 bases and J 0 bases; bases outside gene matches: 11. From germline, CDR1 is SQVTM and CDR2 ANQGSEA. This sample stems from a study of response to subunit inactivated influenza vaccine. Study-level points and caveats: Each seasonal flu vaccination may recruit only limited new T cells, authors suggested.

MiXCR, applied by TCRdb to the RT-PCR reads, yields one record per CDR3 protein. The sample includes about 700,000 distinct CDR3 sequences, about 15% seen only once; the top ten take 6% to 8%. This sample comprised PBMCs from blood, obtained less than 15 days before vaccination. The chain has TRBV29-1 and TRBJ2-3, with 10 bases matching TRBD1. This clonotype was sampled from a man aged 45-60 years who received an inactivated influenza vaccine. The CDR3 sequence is CSVYGQGGLPSTDTQYF. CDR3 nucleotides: TGCAGCGTTTATGGACAGGGGGGACTACCTAGCACAGATACGCAGTATTTT.